These 15 T cell receptor beta chains share one sample of origin, sequenced in a study of blood T cell repertoires in COVID-19. The table came from immunoSEQ multiplex PCR; TCRdb's copy has only in-frame clones and leaves some out. The sample includes about 96,000 clones, 70% to 90% of them seen just once. The source material was peripheral blood. These receptor sequences come from a human donor with COVID-19, enrolled during active disease. The donor label of this sample is uncertain.

The V gene is TRBV11-2, the J gene TRBJ2-1; D ambiguous. Trimming left V 5 bases short and J 3 bases short, with 17 bases between. Germline assignment: CDR1 SGHAT and CDR2 FQNNGV. The CDR3 contains 16 residues. The CDR3: CASSRSVGPDYNEQFF. The DNA for the CDR3 is TGTGCCAGCAGCCGGAGCGTAGGTCCCGACTACAATGAGCAGTTCTTC.

DNA of the CDR3: TGTGCCAGCAGCTTCGCTAGCGGGGGCACCGGGGAGCTGTTTTTT. It specifies CASSFASGGTGELFF. This sequence joins TRBV5-4 and TRBJ2-2; 10 positions match TRBD2. Trimming removed 2 bases from V and 4 bases from J; junction bases left unmatched: 2. The CDR3 is 15 residues long. The germline gives CDR1 SGHNT, CDR2 YYREEE (reference sequence).

The chain carries TRBV27 and TRBJ1-1; the D gene is possibly TRBD1 (5 bases). The CDR3 extends over 13 amino acids. V dropped 3 bases and J dropped 1 base, with 6 bases sitting between them. Per the germline V gene, CDR1 is MNHEY and CDR2 is SMNVEV (reference sequence). CDR3 in amino acids: CASSFTGNTEAFF. In DNA, the CDR3 is TGTGCCAGCAGTTTCACAGGGAACACTGAAGCTTTCTTT.

The chain joins TRBV4-1 to TRBJ2-3; TRBD2 might be the D (5 bases). Trimming cost V 1 base and J 4 bases, with 12 bases left between them. This CDR3 comprises 15 residues. The germline CDR1 and CDR2 sequences are MGHRA and YSYEKL. Written as DNA, the CDR3 is TGCGCCAGCAGCCAAGTAGCGACTCGGGCAGATACGCAGTATTTT. Its translation is CASSQVATRADTQYF.

This chain links TRBV24-1 with TRBJ2-6, with 11 bases lining up with TRBD1. Losses at the gene ends were 7 bases for V and 0 bases for J; bases not matched to a gene: 13. The CDR3 runs to 20 residues. The V gene's germline CDR1 is KGHDR and CDR2 SFDVKD. CDR3 nucleotides: TGTGCCACCAGCCCATTACCTGGACAGGGGGCACCCTCTGGGGCCAACGTCCTGACTTTC. Its translation: CATSPLPGQGAPSGANVLTF.

The gene calls are TRBV3-1 (or the pseudogene TRBV3-2) and TRBJ2-3; 7 bases agree with TRBD1. Germline CDR1 LGHDT, CDR2 YNNKEL (reference sequence). The V and J ends lost 7 bases and 2 bases, in that order; junction bases with no gene match: 12. The CDR3 runs 16 residues. CDR3 amino acids: CASTRREGGFTDTQYF. The DNA for the CDR3 is TGTGCCAGCACCCGACGGGAAGGGGGCTTCACAGATACGCAGTATTTT.

This clone is a singleton in its sample. This chain joins TRBV4-1 and TRBJ2-4; unclear D gene. V was clipped by 0 bases and J by 0 bases, with 9 bases between them. The CDR3 is 16 amino acids. CDR1 and CDR2 (germline): MGHRA, YSYEKL. CDR3 DNA sequence: TGCGCCAGCAGCCAAGATGCCAGACTAGCCAAAAACATTCAGTACTTC. Amino acid sequence: CASSQDARLAKNIQYF.

The chain joins TRBV7-9 to TRBJ1-4; D unresolved. Trimming took 0 bases from V and 7 from J, leaving 21 bases between them. This CDR3 comprises 18 residues. Germline values: CDR1 SEHNR, CDR2 FQNEAQ (reference sequence). CDR3: CASSLAYFQSGEGEKLFF. CDR3 nucleotide sequence: TGTGCCAGCAGCTTAGCCTATTTTCAAAGTGGAGAAGGTGAAAAACTGTTTTTT.

This chain uses TRBV2 with TRBJ2-5; TRBD2 matches at 14 bases. The length of the CDR3 is 16 residues. Germline CDR1 is SNHLY and CDR2 is FYNNEI. V lost 6 bases to trimming and J lost 2 bases; unmatched junction nucleotides: 5. The CDR3 loop is CASSVGLAGGQETQYF. The CDR3 region has the DNA TGTGCCAGCAGCGTCGGACTAGCGGGGGGACAAGAGACCCAGTACTTC.

This chain connects TRBV4-1 to TRBJ1-4, with unresolved D. Trimming took off 4 bases at V and 5 bases at J, with 11 bases between the two ends. CDR1 MGHRA and CDR2 YSYEKL come from the germline V gene. The CDR3 is 14 amino acids. The CDR3 bases are TGCGCCAGCAGCCGGGTAACGGGAAATGAAAAACTGTTTTTT. Protein: CASSRVTGNEKLFF.

The chain recombines TRBV6-5 with TRBJ2-7, with D possibly TRBD2 on 5 matching bases. Germline-derived CDR1 and CDR2 are MNHEY and SVGAGI. CDR3 length equals 13 residues. Trimming left V 8 bases short and J 6 bases short, with 17 bases between. Here the CDR3 reads CASRRVRAAEQYF. CDR3 in DNA: TGTGCCAGCCGCCGAGTGAGGGCAGCCGAGCAGTACTTC.

This clone has only one observation. The rearrangement joins TRBV18 to TRBJ2-1, with a possible D match to TRBD2 (7 bases). V lost 4 bases, J lost 0 bases, and 16 bases lay in between. This CDR3 spans 17 amino acids. Germline loops: CDR1 KGHSH, CDR2 LQKENI. This chain's CDR3 is CASSLGGGTSSYNEQFF. DNA for the CDR3: TGTGCCAGCTCACTAGGGGGAGGGACAAGCTCCTACAATGAGCAGTTCTTC.

CDR3 loop: CASTRGYNSPLHF. The CDR3 bases are TGTGCCAGCACGAGGGGGTATAATTCACCCCTCCACTTT. The gene calls are TRBV6-5 and TRBJ1-6, with D perhaps TRBD1 (6 bases). CDR3 length: 13 residues. CDR1 is MNHEY and CDR2 is SVGAGI in the germline V gene. V lost 7 bases and J 4 bases, leaving 8 bases between the germline ends.

The chain has TRBV27 and TRBJ1-6; 9 nucleotides line up with TRBD1. Germline V gene lookup returns CDR1 MNHEY and CDR2 SMNVEV (reference sequence). CDR3 length: 12 residues. V shed 6 bases and J 11 bases; nucleotides not matched to a gene: 2. The CDR3 DNA sequence: TGTGCCAGCAGGGGACAGGGCGCACCCCTCCACTTT. Translation: CASRGQGAPLHF.

The chain carries TRBV3-1 (or the pseudogene TRBV3-2) and TRBJ2-7; 8 bases fit TRBD2. Germline V lookup: CDR1 LGHDT, CDR2 YNNKEL (reference sequence). V lost 11 bases and J lost 3; bases outside the gene matches: 6. The CDR3 totals 12 residues. In nucleotides, the CDR3 is TGTGCCTCCCACGGGGGGGGCTACGAGCAGTACTTC. As protein: CASHGGGYEQYF.